The 18 T cell receptor beta chains reported below all come from one sample, sequenced in a study of blood T cell repertoires in COVID-19. The protocol was immunoSEQ multiplex PCR, while the TCRdb copy is restricted to in-frame clones and leaves out a portion. In the table there are about 32,000 clones, around 86% of which are singletons. The sample comprised peripheral blood. All receptors derive from a man aged 55 to 70 with active COVID-19.

The V call is TRBV10-3, the J call TRBJ2-7; 7 bases line up with TRBD1. Germline CDR1 and CDR2: ENHRY and SYGVKD. This CDR3 is built from 15 residues. Trimming took 7 bases from V and 1 from J; bases not matched to a gene: 10. CDR3 sequence: CAIKKQGTFSYEQYF. The CDR3 DNA is TGTGCCATCAAAAAACAGGGGACCTTTTCCTACGAGCAGTACTTC.

The V and J genes are TRBV12-3 or TRBV12-4 and TRBJ2-1; 14 bases match TRBD2. The junction had 5 bases not matched to a gene; V was cut back by 7 bases and J by 12 bases. The CDR3 consists of 13 residues. The CDR3 loop is CASKTSGGAGQFF. CDR3 coding DNA: TGTGCCAGCAAGACTAGCGGGGGGGCTGGGCAGTTCTTC.

To note about this clone: The junction differs from germline at one of its ends, possibly a read error. The gene calls are TRBV10-1 and TRBJ2-5, with D possibly matching TRBD2 (5 bases). Germline CDR1 is WNHNN and CDR2 is SYGVQD (reference sequence). CDR3 size: 10 residues. The CDR3 region has the DNA TGCGCCAGCCCGACGGGGAAATTAGACTTC. As protein: CASPTGKLDF.

The chain employs TRBV30 and TRBJ2-1, with TRBD1 as a possible D gene (5 bases). The CDR3 consists of 15 residues. V lost 3 bases, J lost 8 bases, and 20 bases lay in between. Per germline, CDR1 GTSNPN and CDR2 SVGIG (reference sequence). DNA for the CDR3: TGTGCCTGGAGCATAGGGGTAGTCAGTATCCATGAGCAGTTCTTC. Amino acids: CAWSIGVVSIHEQFF.

The V gene is TRBV6-2 or TRBV6-3, the J gene TRBJ2-1; TRBD2 might be the D (5 bases). The CDR3 has 16 residues. Germline V lookup: CDR1 MNHEY, CDR2 SVGEGT. Trimming cost V 5 bases and J 0 bases, with 14 bases left between them. The CDR3 coding sequence is TGTGCCAGCAGTGGTGGATTAGCGAGCTCCTACAATGAGCAGTTCTTC. As protein: CASSGGLASSYNEQFF.

The rearrangement joins TRBV9 to TRBJ2-1, with 14 bases that match TRBD2. The J segment lost 9 bases and the V segment lost 2 bases, leaving 10 bases of the junction unmatched. This CDR3 spans 17 amino acids. The germline CDR1 and CDR2 sequences are SGDLS and YYNGEE. CDR3 amino acids: CASSVTPPGLAGVEQFF. CDR3 bases: TGTGCCAGCAGCGTTACCCCTCCGGGACTAGCGGGAGTTGAGCAGTTCTTC. The full variable domain, completed using reference TRBV9 and TRBJ2-1, is DSGVTQTPKHLITATGQRVTLRCSPRSGDLSVYWYQQSLDQGLQFLIQYYNGEERAKGNILERFSAQQFPDLHSELNLSSLELGDSALYFCASSVTPPGLAGVEQFFGPGTRLTVL.

This chain joins TRBV4-2 and TRBJ2-1, with D possibly TRBD2 on 6 matching bases. The germline V and J ends were trimmed by 0 bases and 6 bases, with 12 bases remaining between them. CDR1 and CDR2 from the germline V gene are LGHNA and YNFKEQ. The CDR3 is made up of 15 amino acids. In DNA, the CDR3 is TGTGCCAGCAGCCAAGACCCGTTCGGGGGCAATGAGCAGTTCTTC. As protein: CASSQDPFGGNEQFF.

The V call is TRBV19, the J call TRBJ2-7, with 7 bases matching TRBD1. The CDR3 runs 15 residues. Germline V gene sequence: CDR1 LNHDA, CDR2 SQIVND (reference sequence). Trimming at V came to 5 bases and at J to 7 bases, leaving 14 bases not matched to a gene. The CDR3, as DNA: TGTGCCAGTAGTTACCGACAGGGTCGCTCTCTGGAGCAGTACTTC. This gives the protein CASSYRQGRSLEQYF.

DNA for the CDR3: TGTGCCAGCAAGCTTTCTGGGGCCAACGTCCTGACTTTC. Translated: CASKLSGANVLTF. The chain is built from TRBV6-5 and TRBJ2-6; D gene ambiguous. Germline CDR1 is MNHEY and CDR2 is SVGAGI. The germline V and J ends were trimmed by 7 bases and 1 base, with 5 bases remaining between them. The CDR3 sequence is 13 residues long.

The chain combines TRBV9 with TRBJ1-1; 7 bases map to TRBD1. With 4 bases clipped from V and 1 base from J, the junction kept 4 bases outside the gene matches. There are 14 residues in the CDR3. CDR1 and CDR2 (germline): SGDLS, YYNGEE. CDR3 coding DNA: TGTGCCAGCAGCACGGGACAGCCGAACACTGAAGCTTTCTTT. It specifies CASSTGQPNTEAFF.

The V and J genes are TRBV4-1 and TRBJ2-7; 11 bases are a match to TRBD2. J was trimmed by 6 bases and V by 2 bases; bases with no gene match: 9. Germline CDR1 and CDR2: MGHRA and YSYEKL. This CDR3 is 16 amino acids long. Here the CDR3 reads CASSQLTSGALSEQYF. In nucleotides, the CDR3 is TGCGCCAGCAGCCAACTGACTAGCGGGGCCCTCTCCGAGCAGTACTTC.

This clone was seen a single time. This sequence joins TRBV7-6 and TRBJ2-3, with 8 bases fitting TRBD2. The V gene end was trimmed by 1 base and the J gene end by 0 bases; junction bases not matched to a gene: 6. Germline CDR1 is SGHVS and CDR2 is FNYEAQ. This CDR3 region has 17 residues. The CDR3 here is CASSLVGASGSTDTQYF. The CDR3 DNA reads as TGTGCCAGCAGCTTAGTAGGGGCTAGCGGGAGCACAGATACGCAGTATTTT.

This rearrangement joins TRBV29-1 to TRBJ1-2, with a weak D call TRBD1 (6 bases). The CDR3 runs 14 residues. Germline V gene sequence: CDR1 SQVTM, CDR2 ANQGSEA. V was cut by 2 bases and J by 5 bases, with 15 bases left in between. CDR3 in DNA: TGCAGCGTTGAAAGAGGGGGAGAGGGGTATGGCTACACCTTC. It is translated as CSVERGGEGYGYTF.

This chain links TRBV20-1 with TRBJ1-5; a possible D gene is TRBD1 (6 bases). V was cut by 3 bases and J by 0 bases, with 24 bases left in between. This CDR3 spans 19 amino acids. The germline V gene has CDR1 DFQATT and CDR2 SNEGSKA (reference sequence). CDR3 nucleotides: TGCAGTGCTAGTCTCCGTTCGACAGGACCGATGAATAGCAATCAGCCCCAGCATTTT. It is translated as CSASLRSTGPMNSNQPQHF.

The CDR3 nucleotides are TGTGCCAGCTCACCGGAAGGACTTTTTAGCACAGATACGCAGTATTTT. Translation: CASSPEGLFSTDTQYF. The chain has TRBV18 and TRBJ2-3, with D perhaps TRBD2 (5 bases). The V gene lost 3 bases and the J gene lost 0 bases, with 13 bases spanning the gap. CDR3 size: 16 residues. Looked up from germline, CDR1 is KGHSH and CDR2 is LQKENI.

V is TRBV18 and J is TRBJ2-3; D may be TRBD1 (5 bases). The germline V gene has CDR1 KGHSH and CDR2 LQKENI. CDR3 length equals 13 residues. V was pared by 2 bases and J by 5 bases, with 8 bases between. Here the CDR3 reads CASSPGAEDTQYF. In nucleotides, the CDR3 is TGTGCCAGCTCACCAGGGGCGGAAGATACGCAGTATTTT.

V is TRBV18 and J is TRBJ2-7; D is possibly TRBD2 (6 bases). In germline, CDR1 is KGHSH, CDR2 LQKENI. There are 14 residues in the CDR3. With 4 bases removed from V and 6 bases from J, the gap between germline ends came to 16 bases. The CDR3 sequence: CASSQTDGGSEQYF. DNA for the CDR3: TGTGCCAGCTCACAGACCGACGGGGGTTCCGAGCAGTACTTC. Variable domain in full (rest from reference TRBV18 and TRBJ2-7): NAGVMQNPRHLVRRRGQEARLRCSPMKGHSHVYWYRQLPEEGLKFMVYLQKENIIDESGMPKERFSAEFPKEGPSILRIQQVVRGDSAAYFCASSQTDGGSEQYFGPGTRLTVT.

The chain carries TRBV6-6 and TRBJ1-5, with D perhaps matching TRBD1 (6 bases). Between the trimmed V and J ends, which lost 5 bases and 1 base, there was a span of 18 bases. The CDR3 totals 17 residues. CDR1 MNHNY and CDR2 SVGAGI come from the germline V gene (reference sequence). CDR3 protein: CASSPPRAGGSNQPQHF. DNA for the CDR3: TGTGCCAGCAGTCCCCCCAGGGCGGGGGGCAGCAATCAGCCCCAGCATTTT.